This TCR beta chain was sequenced during a study of post-analysis software for immune sequencing data. Points from the study as a whole: Patients carried several TRBV segments more frequently than controls did, and TRBV5-6, TRBV5-1 and TRBV20-1 were among them.

As regards this clonotype: Its target is unknown.

Incorporated into the TCR beta cDNA libraries were unique molecular identifiers, which served to reduce PCR and sequencing biases. TCRdb recomputed calls from the PCR reads with MiXCR, one row per CDR3 protein. The sample gives 400,000 to 500,000 distinct CDR3 sequences, 30% to 45% of which show up once; around 8% is in the top ten. The germline V gene encodes CDR1 DFQATT and CDR2 SNEGSKA (reference sequence). Trimming removed 6 bases from V and 6 bases from J, with 17 bases in between. The CDR3 has 14 residues. V gene TRBV20-1 combines with J gene TRBJ1-4, with D uncertain. Source material: blood. The clonotype comes from a girl aged 2 to 9 with multiple sclerosis. CDR3 amino acids: CSAQPGGIDEKLFF. CDR3 DNA sequence: TGCAGTGCGCAACCGGGTGGAATTGATGAAAAACTGTTTTTT.